This T cell receptor (beta chain) was sequenced during a study of blood T cell repertoires in COVID-19. Overall study context: Samples came from the United States, Italy and Spain, spanning acute and convalescent COVID-19. T cells, B-cell-depleted T cells, or PBMCs provided the cDNA or gDNA that served as material.

Germline values: CDR1 LNHDA, CDR2 SQIVND (reference sequence). V shed 4 bases and J 1 base; nucleotides not matched to a gene: 3. This CDR3 is 15 amino acids long. As processed by the authors: Scientists estimated how many nucleated cells there were by amplifying reference gene primers. Profiling relied on immunoSEQ multiplex PCR, and the TCRdb table lists in-frame clones only, not all of them. The V and J calls and clone size come from that table; D and trimming were worked out from the DNA. The sample has over 85,000 clones, approximately 86% seen once; the top ten hold less than 9%. V gene TRBV19 combines with J gene TRBJ2-7; 11 nucleotides match TRBD2. This clonotype originated in a man between 60 and 75 years old with acute or convalescent COVID-19. The source material was peripheral blood. The CDR3 nucleotides read TGTGCCAGTAGTAATAGCGGGAGGGGGTCCTACGAGCAGTACTTC. This gives the protein CASSNSGRGSYEQYF.